The 30 T cell receptor beta chains listed next were all sequenced from one sample in a study of blood T cell repertoires in COVID-19. Some clones are missing from TCRdb's copy, which holds only in-frame ones; the method was immunoSEQ multiplex PCR. Of about 250,000 clones in the sample, 65% to 85% were seen once. The sequenced material came from peripheral blood. The source is a man at least 80 years old with acute or convalescent COVID-19.

This clone was seen a single time. The chain couples TRBV6-1 to TRBJ2-7; D unresolved. The CDR3 is 15 residues long. Germline V gene lookup returns CDR1 MNHNS and CDR2 SASEGT. The V end lost 1 base, the J end lost 3 bases, and 13 bases lay between the germline ends. The CDR3 reads CASSEGPQNSYEQYF. The CDR3 coding sequence is TGTGCCAGCAGTGAAGGACCCCAAAACAGCTACGAGCAGTACTTC.

The gene calls are TRBV27 and TRBJ1-5, with 8 bases lining up with TRBD1. In germline, CDR1 is MNHEY, CDR2 SMNVEV (reference sequence). The CDR3 sequence is 15 residues long. J gave up 2 bases and V 6 bases, and 6 bases lay outside the gene matches. The CDR3 DNA is TGTGCCAGCAGCAACCGGACAGGGCGCAATCAGCCCCAGCATTTT. Protein: CASSNRTGRNQPQHF.

J is TRBJ1-1 and V is TRBV24-1; D not resolved. V lost 7 bases and J 1 base, leaving 12 bases between the germline ends. The CDR3 runs to 14 residues. Germline CDR1 and CDR2: KGHDR and SFDVKD. For the CDR3, the DNA is TGTGCCACCAGCCGAGGGAAGTCGAACACTGAAGCTTTCTTT. Its protein product is CATSRGKSNTEAFF.

This clone was counted once. This chain links TRBV5-8 with TRBJ2-3, with D possibly TRBD2 on 5 matching bases. The CDR3 has 18 residues. V was pared by 0 bases and J by 2 bases, with 19 bases between. The germline V gene encodes CDR1 SGHTS and CDR2 YDEGEE. The CDR3 is CASSLGGRHVPPTDTQYF. In DNA, the CDR3 is TGTGCCAGCAGCTTGGGCGGGCGACATGTCCCTCCCACAGATACGCAGTATTTT.

In its sample, this clone was seen once. This sequence joins TRBV5-4 and TRBJ2-7; 7 bases align to TRBD1. The CDR3 has 14 amino acids. Germline V lookup: CDR1 SGHNT, CDR2 YYREEE (reference sequence). Trimming removed 3 bases from V and 6 bases from J; junction bases left unmatched: 9. In DNA form, the CDR3 reads TGTGCCAGCAGCTCGCAGGGGGAACGCCGCGAGCAGTACTTC. Translated, it gives CASSSQGERREQYF. Filled out from reference TRBV5-4 and TRBJ2-7, the complete variable domain reads ETGVTQSPTHLIKTRGQQVTLRCSSQSGHNTVSWYQQALGQGPQFIFQYYREEENGRGNFPPRFSGLQFPNYSSELNVNALELDDSALYLCASSSQGERREQYFGPGTRLTVT.

The gene calls are TRBV2 and TRBJ2-1, with D possibly being TRBD2 (6 bases). V was cut by 5 bases and J by 6 bases, with 14 bases left in between. Germline-derived CDR1 and CDR2 are SNHLY and FYNNEI. This CDR3 has 14 amino acids. The CDR3 sequence is CASSTGSIFNEQFF. The CDR3 nucleotides are TGTGCCAGCAGTACCGGGAGTATATTCAATGAGCAGTTCTTC.

The V gene is TRBV5-1, the J gene TRBJ2-6; D remains ambiguous. The germline gives CDR1 SGHRS, CDR2 YFSETQ. The CDR3 runs 18 residues. Trimming cost V 1 base and J 0 bases, with 14 bases left between them. The CDR3 loop reads CASSLPAVSVSGANVLTF. In DNA, the CDR3 is TGCGCCAGCAGCTTGCCCGCAGTCTCCGTCTCTGGGGCCAACGTCCTGACTTTC.

This chain joins TRBV28 and TRBJ2-1; 12 bases agree with TRBD2. Unmatched junction bases numbered 5, after V lost 5 bases and J lost 6 bases. This CDR3 is built from 15 residues. Germline CDR1 MDHEN, CDR2 SYDVKM. DNA for the CDR3: TGTGCCAGCAGTCTACCGGGACTAGCGGGCAATGAGCAGTTCTTC. Translating gives CASSLPGLAGNEQFF.

The rearrangement links TRBV5-1 to TRBJ1-4, with 9 bases lining up with TRBD1. After removal of 4 bases from V and 6 bases from J, the junction contained 10 bases not matched to a gene. The CDR3 is made up of 16 amino acids. Germline V gene data show CDR1 as SGHRS and CDR2 as YFSETQ. CDR3 sequence (DNA): TGCGCCAGCAGCCCCGACAGGGGGACGGGTCATGAAAAACTGTTTTTT. This gives the protein CASSPDRGTGHEKLFF.

The J gene is TRBJ2-3, the V gene TRBV6-5, with a weak D call TRBD2 (6 bases). Germline V CDR1 and CDR2: MNHEY, SVGAGI. V was cut by 6 bases and J by 2 bases, with 15 bases left in between. This CDR3 is built from 15 residues. In DNA, the CDR3 is TGTGCCAGCAGAAAACCGGGACTGTCCACAGATACGCAGTATTTT. It yields the protein CASRKPGLSTDTQYF.

This chain connects TRBV7-3 to TRBJ1-5; D is undetermined. This CDR3 comprises 13 residues. Germline V gives CDR1 SGHTA, CDR2 FQGTGA. The V and J ends lost 5 bases and 5 bases respectively, with 10 bases between them. The CDR3 here is CASSTSGDQPQHF. In nucleotides, the CDR3 is TGTGCCAGCAGCACATCGGGTGATCAGCCCCAGCATTTT.

This chain joins TRBV5-1 and TRBJ2-7, with 8 bases that match TRBD2. The CDR3 has 17 amino acids. With 4 bases clipped from V and 1 base from J, the junction kept 13 bases outside the gene matches. Germline loops: CDR1 SGHRS, CDR2 YFSETQ. CDR3 region: CASSREADAGGSYEQYF. The CDR3 coding sequence is TGCGCCAGCAGCAGGGAGGCGGATGCGGGGGGTTCCTACGAGCAGTACTTC.

This chain joins TRBV7-2 and TRBJ1-2; 8 positions match TRBD1. J was trimmed by 4 bases and V by 3 bases; bases with no gene match: 4. Looked up from germline, CDR1 is SGHTA and CDR2 is FQGNSA. The CDR3 is 14 amino acids. The CDR3 spells CASSFGQGAYGYTF. The CDR3 nucleotides are TGTGCCAGCAGCTTTGGGCAGGGGGCCTATGGCTACACCTTC.

This chain joins TRBV10-2 and TRBJ2-2; maybe TRBD2 (6 bases). The CDR3 is 11 amino acids. The V end was cut by 11 bases, the J end by 9 bases, with 13 bases between. In germline, CDR1 is WSHSY, CDR2 SAAADI. CDR3 bases: TGCGCCGCGGAGGGTGACCGGGAGCTGTTTTTT. Translated: CAAEGDRELFF.

This chain joins TRBV7-9 and TRBJ2-3; 9 nucleotides agree with TRBD1. CDR3 length: 18 residues. In germline, CDR1 is SEHNR, CDR2 FQNEAQ (reference sequence). Trimming at V came to 11 bases and at J to 2 bases, leaving 20 bases not matched to a gene. In DNA, the CDR3 is TGTGCCTCCCGGCCGGGACAGGGTCCTCCGACAACCACAGATACGCAGTATTTT. Translation: CASRPGQGPPTTTDTQYF. Full variable domain (rest looked up from reference TRBV7-9 and TRBJ2-3): DTGVSQNPRHKITKRGQNVTFRCDPISEHNRLYWYRQTLGQGPEFLTYFQNEAQLEKSRLLSDRFSAERPKGSFSTLEIQRTEQGDSAMYLCASRPGQGPPTTTDTQYFGPGTRLTVL.

This chain joins TRBV18 and TRBJ2-7; D gene uncertain. V lost 5 bases, J lost 3 bases, and 8 bases lay in between. The CDR3 loop spans 12 amino acids. The V gene's germline CDR1 is KGHSH and CDR2 LQKENI. The CDR3: CASSADIYEQYF. CDR3 coding DNA: TGTGCCAGCTCAGCCGACATCTACGAGCAGTACTTC. The whole variable domain, remainder taken from reference TRBV18 and TRBJ2-7, is NAGVMQNPRHLVRRRGQEARLRCSPMKGHSHVYWYRQLPEEGLKFMVYLQKENIIDESGMPKERFSAEFPKEGPSILRIQQVVRGDSAAYFCASSADIYEQYFGPGTRLTVT.

Ten or more counts support this clone. Within the sample, other DNA sequences also encode this same CDR3. The rearrangement joins TRBV6-5 to TRBJ2-5; the match to TRBD2 covers 8 bases. The CDR3 is 15 residues long. The germline gives CDR1 MNHEY, CDR2 SVGAGI. Trimming at V came to 2 bases and at J to 5 bases, leaving 7 bases not matched to a gene. CDR3 sequence reads: CASSYGGRGGETQYF. The CDR3 coding sequence is TGTGCCAGCAGTTACGGGGGACGGGGGGGTGAGACCCAGTACTTC.

Details on this clone: At one end, the junction sequence differs from germline, possibly due to a read error. CDR3 in DNA: TGTGCCAGCAGCGTAATGGATACACGGGAGGCGTCACACTTC. It encodes CASSVMDTREASHF. The V gene is TRBV9, the J gene TRBJ2-7, with 7 bases that match TRBD2. Germline V gene sequence: CDR1 SGDLS, CDR2 YYNGEE. This CDR3 spans 14 amino acids.

CDR3: CASSIMTVSYNEQFF. In nucleotides, the CDR3 is TGTGCCAGCAGCATAATGACAGTCTCCTACAATGAGCAGTTCTTC. This chain links TRBV5-6 with TRBJ2-1; weak D call: TRBD1 (5 bases). Trimming shortened V by 4 bases and J by 0 bases, and 11 bases separated the two germline ends. CDR3 length: 15 amino acids. The germline V gene has CDR1 SGHDT and CDR2 YYEEEE.

The chain has TRBV10-3 and TRBJ2-5, with TRBD1 matching over 9 bases. Germline V lookup: CDR1 ENHRY, CDR2 SYGVKD. The length of the CDR3 is 14 residues. V lost 8 bases, J lost 4 bases, and 8 bases stayed unmatched. In DNA, the CDR3 is TGTGCCATCTCACAGGGGGCAAGGGGAGAGACCCAGTACTTC. Translated: CAISQGARGETQYF.

CDR3 sequence (DNA): TGTGCCAGCAGCCCGGGACTAGCGGGAGAGGAGTCCTACGAGCAGTACTTC. Protein product: CASSPGLAGEESYEQYF. The chain employs TRBV5-5 and TRBJ2-7; 14 nucleotides line up with TRBD2. Unmatched junction bases numbered 7, after V lost 4 bases and J lost 1 base. This CDR3 is built from 17 residues. Germline assignment: CDR1 SGHKS and CDR2 YYEKEE (reference sequence).

The V call is TRBV18, the J call TRBJ2-2, with 8 bases matching TRBD1. Germline values: CDR1 KGHSH, CDR2 LQKENI. After removal of 5 bases from V and 3 bases from J, the junction contained 5 bases not matched to a gene. The CDR3 extends over 15 amino acids. In nucleotides, the CDR3 is TGTGCCAGCTCATCGGACAGGGCAGACACCGGGGAGCTGTTTTTT. Protein product: CASSSDRADTGELFF.

CDR3 sequence (DNA): TGTGCCAGCGCTCGACTAGCGGGAGGGGCTCGCACAGATACGCAGTATTTT. Amino acid sequence: CASARLAGGARTDTQYF. V and J are TRBV28 and TRBJ2-3; 14 positions agree with TRBD2. CDR1 and CDR2 (germline): MDHEN, SYDVKM. V was clipped by 8 bases and J by 1 base; unmatched bases: 8. The CDR3 totals 17 residues.

The rearrangement uses TRBV2 and TRBJ1-2; D is undetermined. Germline CDR1 reads SNHLY; CDR2 reads FYNNEI. V was shortened by 5 bases and J by 8 bases, with 12 bases between the two germline ends. The CDR3 consists of 12 residues. CDR3 sequence reads: CASSPTMRGYTF. CDR3 nucleotides: TGTGCCAGCAGTCCGACTATGCGGGGCTACACCTTC.

The rearrangement links TRBV2 to TRBJ2-5; D remains unclear. Trimming stripped 1 base from V and 4 bases from J, with 13 bases between. CDR3 size: 15 residues. Germline CDR1 SNHLY, CDR2 FYNNEI. The DNA of the CDR3 is TGTGCCAGCAGTGAAGGCGATTTCACTATAGAGACCCAGTACTTC. This codes for CASSEGDFTIETQYF. Looking up the rest from reference TRBV2 and TRBJ2-5 gives the full variable domain: EPEVTQTPSHQVTQMGQEVILRCVPISNHLYFYWYRQILGQKVEFLVSFYNNEISEKSEIFDDQFSVERPDGSNFTLKIRSTKLEDSAMYFCASSEGDFTIETQYFGPGTRLLVL.

This chain connects TRBV5-1 to TRBJ1-3; no clear D gene. Germline loops: CDR1 SGHRS, CDR2 YFSETQ. The V end lost 4 bases, the J end lost 0 bases, and 8 bases lay between the germline ends. The CDR3 loop spans 14 amino acids. As DNA, the CDR3 is TGCGCCAGCAGCAACAATACCTCTGGAAACACCATATATTTT. As protein: CASSNNTSGNTIYF. Based on the CDR3 plus reference TRBV5-1 and TRBJ1-3, the full variable domain is KAGVTQTPRYLIKTRGQQVTLSCSPISGHRSVSWYQQTPGQGLQFLFEYFSETQRNKGNFPGRFSGRQFSNSRSEMNVSTLELGDSALYLCASSNNTSGNTIYFGEGSWLTVV.

This chain links TRBV10-1 with TRBJ1-2; D remains unclear. CDR3 length: 13 residues. Between the trimmed V and J ends, which lost 6 bases and 2 bases, there was a span of 10 bases. CDR1 is WNHNN, CDR2 SYGVQD, per germline (reference sequence). The CDR3 spells CASSHTKNYGYTF. CDR3 in DNA: TGCGCCAGCAGCCACACTAAGAACTATGGCTACACCTTC.

The rearrangement links TRBV30 to TRBJ2-3; D is possibly TRBD2 (6 bases). Germline loops: CDR1 GTSNPN, CDR2 SVGIG (reference sequence). This CDR3 is built from 15 residues. Between the trimmed V and J ends, which lost 3 bases and 0 bases, there was a span of 13 bases. The CDR3 protein is CAWSRGSSSTDTQYF. The CDR3 nucleotides are TGTGCCTGGAGCCGGGGGTCATCTAGCACAGATACGCAGTATTTT.

This clone appeared a few times. The chain uses TRBV29-1 and TRBJ2-3, with 9 bases matching TRBD1. V was pared by 7 bases and J by 0 bases, with 2 bases of the junction left unmatched. Germline CDR1 is SQVTM and CDR2 is ANQGSEA. The CDR3 extends over 13 amino acids. The CDR3 spells CSGGTGSTDTQYF. CDR3 DNA sequence: TGCAGCGGGGGGACAGGGAGCACAGATACGCAGTATTTT.

The V call is TRBV6-1, the J call TRBJ1-3, with D possibly matching TRBD1 (6 bases). The CDR3 contains 16 residues. CDR1 and CDR2 (germline): MNHNS, SASEGT. V was pared by 2 bases and J by 4 bases, with 15 bases between. The CDR3 spells CASSESSGASGNTIYF. The CDR3 DNA is TGTGCCAGCAGTGAATCCTCAGGGGCCTCGGGAAACACCATATATTTT.